This T cell receptor (beta chain) was obtained from a study of T cells expressing NK-cell markers. Study-level background: Seven of the eight sequenced donors were classified as HCMV-seropositive, and one was classified as seronegative.

TCRdb reprocessed the 5' RACE reads; each CDR3 protein has one entry and no DNA is given. Its clone listing holds just under 150,000 distinct CDR3 sequences. This CDR3 has 15 amino acids. Germline V gene sequence: CDR1 SGHAT, CDR2 FQNNGV. The specimen sequenced was blood T cells: a sorted CD56 or NKG2C T cell subset, CD4+ or CD8+ T cells, or bulk PBMC T cells (not recorded which). The rearrangement links TRBV11-2 to TRBJ1-6; TCRdb names TRBD1, which stays unverified in the absence of DNA. The receptor was isolated from a man younger than 35 in good health. The CDR3 sequence: CASSLTGQGATYLHF.